Below, 5 T cell receptor beta chains from the same sample are listed, as sequenced in a study of control samples from healthy donors and cancer patients. Clones were sequenced by immunoSEQ multiplex PCR, and TCRdb holds only the in-frame ones, with some missing. The sample contains 130,000 or so clones, 90% of which appear only once. Material: blood. These receptors came from a man in his forties or fifties in good health.

Only a few counts were recorded for this clone. The sample holds other DNA sequences that translate to the same CDR3. The V call is TRBV5-1, the J call TRBJ2-3; tentatively, D is TRBD1 or TRBD2 (7 bases each). CDR3 length: 14 residues. Germline V gene data show CDR1 as SGHRS and CDR2 as YFSETQ. Trimming took 6 bases from V and 0 from J, leaving 11 bases between them. The CDR3 region is CASTRGGSTDTQYF. CDR3 nucleotide sequence: TGCGCCAGCACCAGGGGGGGGAGCACAGATACGCAGTATTTT.

The chain combines TRBV6-4 with TRBJ2-7, with a weak D call TRBD2 (5 bases). Germline V gives CDR1 MRHNA, CDR2 SNTAGT. The ends were cut back, 7 bases at V and 3 bases at J, with 25 bases in the middle. The CDR3 runs 17 residues. The CDR3 bases are TGTGCCAGCACCAACAAATGGGAGATTCGATGGGTCTACGAGCAGTACTTC. The encoded protein is CASTNKWEIRWVYEQYF.

V usage is TRBV4-1 and J usage is TRBJ1-1, with D maybe TRBD1 (5 bases). V lost 0 bases to trimming and J lost 0 bases, with 11 bases between them. Germline V CDR1 and CDR2: MGHRA, YSYEKL. There are 16 residues in the CDR3. The DNA of the CDR3 is TGCGCCAGCAGCCAAGATAGCCCGACAGTGAACACTGAAGCTTTCTTT. Its translation: CASSQDSPTVNTEAFF.

The chain has TRBV19 and TRBJ1-2; no firm D call. Deletions cut 8 bases from V and 8 bases from J, with 15 bases between. CDR1 and CDR2 from the germline V gene are LNHDA and SQIVND (reference sequence). The CDR3 sequence is 12 residues long. DNA for the CDR3: TGTGCCAGTCGGGTGCATTATCGGGGCTACACCTTC. As protein: CASRVHYRGYTF.

The chain combines TRBV7-9 with TRBJ2-1; 7 positions agree with TRBD1. The germline CDR1 and CDR2 sequences are SEHNR and FQNEAQ (reference sequence). The CDR3 runs to 14 residues. V trimming: 1 base; J trimming: 8 bases; junction bases outside the gene matches: 5. The CDR3 nucleotides are TGTGCCAGCAGCTTAGGCTGGCAGGGGGATGAGCAGTTCTTC. Residues: CASSLGWQGDEQFF.